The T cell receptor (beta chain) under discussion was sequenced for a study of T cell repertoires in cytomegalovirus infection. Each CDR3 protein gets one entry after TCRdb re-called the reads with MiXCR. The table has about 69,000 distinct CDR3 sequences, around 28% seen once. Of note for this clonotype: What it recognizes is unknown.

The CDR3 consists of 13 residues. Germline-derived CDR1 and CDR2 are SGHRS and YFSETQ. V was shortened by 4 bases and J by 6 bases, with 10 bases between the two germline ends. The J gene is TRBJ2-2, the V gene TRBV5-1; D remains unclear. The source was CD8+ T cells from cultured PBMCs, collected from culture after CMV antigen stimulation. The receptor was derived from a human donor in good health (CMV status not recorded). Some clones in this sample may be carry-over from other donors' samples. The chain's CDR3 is CASSEDAAGELFF. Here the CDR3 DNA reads TGCGCCAGCAGCGAGGACGCCGCCGGGGAGCTGTTTTTT.